The source of this TCR beta chain is a study of blood T cell repertoires in COVID-19. Study information: COVID-19 samples from acute and convalescent phases originated in the United States, Italy and Spain.

This CDR3 is built from 15 residues. Per germline, CDR1 LGHNA and CDR2 YNFKEQ. V shed 1 base and J shed 4 bases, with 13 bases lying between them. Assay: immunoSEQ multiplex PCR; the TCRdb copy retains only in-frame clones and omits some. The data hold some 21,000 clones, with 70% to 90% observed a single time. The chain is built from TRBV4-2 and TRBJ1-1; TRBD1 might be the D (5 bases). Input material: peripheral blood. The clonotype comes from a man aged 50-60 years with active COVID-19. CDR3 residues: CASSQGWRGFTEAFF. CDR3 DNA: TGTGCCAGCAGCCAAGGATGGAGGGGATTCACTGAAGCTTTCTTT.